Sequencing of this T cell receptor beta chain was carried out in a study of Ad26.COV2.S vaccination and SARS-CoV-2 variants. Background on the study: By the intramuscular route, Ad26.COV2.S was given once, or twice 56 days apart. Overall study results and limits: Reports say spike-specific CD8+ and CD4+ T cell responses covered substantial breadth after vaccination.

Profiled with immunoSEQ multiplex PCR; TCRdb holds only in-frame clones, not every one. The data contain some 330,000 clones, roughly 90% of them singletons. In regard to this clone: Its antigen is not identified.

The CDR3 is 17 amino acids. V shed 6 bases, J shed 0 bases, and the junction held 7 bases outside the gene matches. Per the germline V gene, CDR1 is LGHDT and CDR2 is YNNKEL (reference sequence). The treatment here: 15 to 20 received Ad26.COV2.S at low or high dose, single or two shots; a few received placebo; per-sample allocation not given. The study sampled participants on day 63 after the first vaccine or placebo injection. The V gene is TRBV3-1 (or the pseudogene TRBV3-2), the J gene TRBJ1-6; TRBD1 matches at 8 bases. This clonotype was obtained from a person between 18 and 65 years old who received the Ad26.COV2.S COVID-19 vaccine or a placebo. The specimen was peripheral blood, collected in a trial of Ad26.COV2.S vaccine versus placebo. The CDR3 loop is CASSQGQDGSYNSPLHF. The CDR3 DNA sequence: TGTGCCAGCAGTCAGGGACAGGACGGCTCCTATAATTCACCCCTCCACTTT.